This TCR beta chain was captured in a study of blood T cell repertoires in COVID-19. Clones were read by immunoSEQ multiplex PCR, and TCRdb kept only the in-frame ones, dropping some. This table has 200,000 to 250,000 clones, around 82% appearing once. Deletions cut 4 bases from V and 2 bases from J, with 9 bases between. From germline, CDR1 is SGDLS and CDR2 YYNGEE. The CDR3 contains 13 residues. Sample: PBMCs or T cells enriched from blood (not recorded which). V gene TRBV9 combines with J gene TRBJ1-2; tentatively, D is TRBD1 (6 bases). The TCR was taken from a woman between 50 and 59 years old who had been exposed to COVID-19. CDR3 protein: CASSRDTNYGYTF. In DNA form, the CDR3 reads TGTGCCAGCAGCCGGGACACCAACTATGGCTACACCTTC.